Given below is one TCR beta chain in context. This clonotype was seen ten or more times. The antigen this receptor binds is unknown. One base away there is no much larger clone; base qualities are not given. The data originate from a study of regulatory T cells in long-lasting Graves disease (dated by TCRdb to about 2021). Regarding the study in general: Patients with newly diagnosed Graves' disease had been on antithyroid drugs for under 3 months. Patients with persistent Graves' disease were compared with patients with newly diagnosed Graves' disease using TCR sequencing and RNA sequencing of peripheral blood. TCR sequencing covered roughly 13 persistent and roughly 20 newly diagnosed Graves' disease patients, about 35 samples in total. The study took place in China and was registered as a clinical trial.

Library method: multiplex PCR. Reads for this sample came from an Illumina HiSeq 4000. TCR beta libraries were built with iRepertoire HTBI primers and Arm-PCR amplification of CDR3 regions. PCR products were gel purified before sequencing. From the authors' description of their analysis: Gene usage analysis of CDR3 amino acid clonotypes used the 55 to 80 TRBV and around 13 TRBJ segments found across samples. Filtered high-quality paired reads were merged into contigs using COPE and FqMerger. BLAST was used to align contigs to IMGT TRBV, TRBD and TRBJ reference genes, with CDR3 defined following IMGT. Clonotypes above 0.1% frequency were classified as highly expanded clones. Shannon entropy served as the measure of repertoire diversity, while the Gini coefficient captured V-J evenness. A clonotype was considered public if more than one individual shared it. Clones were called with MiXCR by TCRdb after fastp trimmed the public reads at Q25, and only in-frame beta chains were retained. Rows with a matching CDR3 protein are joined into one entry that keeps the most common DNA and genes. The V and J calls, along with clone size, are taken from TCRdb and not from the paper's own processing. For this sample the table gives 530,000 or so distinct CDR3 sequences, of which 13% were detected only once. 8.5% to 10% of the sample is held by the ten biggest clonotypes.

General study outcomes and caveats: Because the primary lesion, thyroid tissue, could not be accessed, the study looked at peripheral blood alone. The authors noted that the small sample size was a limitation that may lower accuracy. Compared with newly diagnosed patients, persistent Graves' disease patients had lower TCR Shannon entropy and fewer highly expanded clones, which suggests clonal expansion. Patients with persistent disease shared more public clonotypes (fewer than 3,000) than newly diagnosed patients did (966). Only the TCR beta chain was sequenced and analyzed.

The meaning of the sample's time point label: newly diagnosed GD, antithyroid drugs for less than 3 months. For both TCR sequencing and RNA sequencing, RNA was extracted from PBMCs using TRIzol. The diagnosis of Graves' disease followed American Thyroid Association guidelines. The patients came from an endocrinology department in Xi'an, China. Each patient gave about 10 milliliters of peripheral blood, collected in an EDTA anticoagulant tube. PBMCs were isolated by Ficoll Paque Plus density gradient separation without further T cell sorting. An Agilent 2100 Bioanalyzer and agarose gel were used to check RNA quality, and a NanoDrop 2000 was used to measure RNA concentration. These sequences were also reported in another study, on T cells in Graves' hyperthyroidism and ophthalmopathy. That second publication adds: Stable Graves' hyperthyroidism was defined as the absence of progression to ophthalmopathy over 18 months of follow-up. Hyperthyroidism patients were newly diagnosed, with disease duration under 2 months, and aged 18 to 65 years. Any patient with an uncontrolled infection, another autoimmune disease, pregnancy or lactation was excluded. Diagnoses relied on clinical symptoms, serum thyroxine and TRAb, thyroid ultrasound and orbital computed tomography. The first round of RT-PCR for the TCR CDR3 was performed with the HTBI primer set and the Qiagen OneStep RT-PCR kit. Most expanded thyroid clonotypes (frequency above 0.001) were also detected in blood, a finding suggesting that blood repertoires may reflect thyroid immune responses. A model built on a 13 V-J signature distinguished ophthalmopathy from stable hyperthyroidism, reaching over 85% sensitivity and about 81% specificity in cross-validation and 80%/75% in testing. During validation, the model predicted progression to ophthalmopathy a median of about 5.9 months ahead of onset, with around 65% sensitivity and roughly 75% specificity. TCR V-J signatures able to tell the groups apart were searched for in a discovery cohort of 90 to 100 patients, of whom under 45 had Graves' ophthalmopathy and around 58 had stable Graves' hyperthyroidism. An independent validation cohort of fewer than 20 hyperthyroidism patients and over 15 patients who later progressed to ophthalmopathy tested prospective prediction of ophthalmopathy. For training and testing, the roughly 93 patients in the discovery cohort were randomly divided in a 7:3 ratio. The study also compared thyroid tissue and blood T-cell repertoires from several Graves' hyperthyroidism patients. After sampling, hyperthyroidism patients received methimazole starting at 30 mg daily, and ophthalmopathy patients received high-dose intravenous methylprednisolone. Libraries were constructed in a second round of multiplex PCR, after which size selection and purification were performed. Libraries were sequenced paired-end with 100 bp reads on an Illumina HiSeq2000. Raw data were processed with SOAPnuke, discarding reads with adapters, uncalled bases, mean Phred below 15, or no exact constant-primer or identifier match. COPE v1.2.5 was used to merge high-quality paired reads, and clonotypes were defined as unique nucleotide sequences. Clonotypes were aligned to IMGT TRBV, TRBD and TRBJ reference segments using MiTCR v1.1. The analysis was restricted to V-J combinations with a frequency above 0.0001, which together covered 99% to 99.2% of the repertoires. The TCS score was defined as F50 (clonal expansion) divided by E x V (chaos), with BLOSUM62-based TCRdist calculated between CDR3 peptides within each V-J. Welch's t-statistics and random forest reduced roughly 530 V-J features to 10 to 15, which were used in a naive Bayes classifier (R e1071). No statistical method was used to fix the sample size in advance, and group allocation was not hidden from the investigators. TCR Vbeta CDR3 sequencing of 120 to 150 peripheral blood samples (under 45 ophthalmopathy, 75 to 85 hyperthyroidism and some 17 progressor patients) is reported in the paper.

The source material was peripheral blood mononuclear cells (PBMCs), sampled at new diagnosis, from a patient treated with antithyroid drugs. This clonotype originated in a man aged 25-40 years with Graves disease. Donor details come from another sample of the same person, matched by shared clones.

The DNA is TGCGCCAGCAGCTTGGTTGCGGGAGATGTTGAGCAGTACTTC. Its amino acids are CASSLVAGDVEQYF. In this chain, TRBV5-1 is recombined with TRBJ2-7, and 7 bases in between align with TRBD2. The CDR3 has 14 amino acids, counting the end cysteine and phenylalanine. The DNA shown is the 42-base CDR3, in frame from base 1. The germline V gene gives CDR1 as SGHRS and CDR2 as YFSETQ. Trimming takes 0 bases off V and 7 bases off J; junction bases not matched to a gene: 7.